One and the same sample provided the 2 T cell receptor beta chains below, sequenced in a study of identical twins (dated by TCRdb to the mid-2010s). The library was made by 5' RACE. The sample was run on an Illumina HiSeq 2000. TCRdb applied fastp at Q25 and MiXCR to the public reads, then kept only in-frame beta chains. Here each entry gathers all rows of one CDR3 protein and keeps the most common genes and DNA. For this sample the table gives 600,000 to 850,000 distinct CDR3 sequences, of which about 20% were detected only once. Of the sample, about an eighth is held by the ten largest clones. This same sample was also part of a study on T cells expressing NK-cell markers.

The source material was PBMCs. These receptors were collected from a woman aged 18-29 years in good health.

In its sample, this clonotype was seen many times. The chain joins TRBV20-1 to TRBJ1-1; 7 bases line up with TRBD1. The CDR3 is 12 amino acids. The germline gives CDR1 DFQATT, CDR2 SNEGSKA (reference sequence). V shed 7 bases and J 6 bases; nucleotides not matched to a gene: 8. The CDR3 reads CSVQTGVSEAFF. The CDR3 DNA follows: TGCAGTGTCCAAACAGGGGTTTCTGAAGCTTTCTTT.

There are many counts of this clonotype. As DNA, the CDR3 is TGTGCCAGCAGTGCTACCGGGACAGGGACCTACGAGCAGTACTTC. Its translation: CASSATGTGTYEQYF. The J gene is TRBJ2-7, the V gene TRBV6-1; TRBD1 matches at 9 bases. The germline V gene encodes CDR1 MNHNS and CDR2 SASEGT. V lost 4 bases to trimming and J lost 2 bases; unmatched junction nucleotides: 6. This CDR3 is built from 15 residues.